The 22 T cell receptor beta chains below come from one sample, sequenced in a study of blood T cell repertoires in COVID-19. Clones were sequenced by immunoSEQ multiplex PCR, and TCRdb holds only the in-frame ones, with some missing. The sample lists roughly 400,000 clones; roughly 87% were seen once. The source material was PBMCs or T cells enriched from blood (not recorded which). These receptors came from a man aged 18 to 30 who had recovered from COVID-19.

The CDR3 bases are TGCGCCAGCAGCCAATCGGGACAGGGGGTAGAGACCCAGTACTTC. It translates to CASSQSGQGVETQYF. The chain has TRBV5-1 and TRBJ2-5; 11 nucleotides align to TRBD1. V lost 4 bases to trimming and J lost 4 bases; unmatched junction nucleotides: 6. The CDR3 has 15 residues. In germline, CDR1 is SGHRS, CDR2 YFSETQ.

The chain combines TRBV30 with TRBJ1-1, with D perhaps TRBD1 (6 bases). Looked up from germline, CDR1 is GTSNPN and CDR2 is SVGIG (reference sequence). The CDR3 is 14 amino acids. V lost 6 bases to trimming and J lost 2 bases, with 16 bases between them. The CDR3: CACIRDKTNTEAFF. In DNA form, the CDR3 reads TGTGCCTGTATCAGGGACAAGACAAACACTGAAGCTTTCTTT.

The chain carries TRBV19 and TRBJ2-1; weak D call: TRBD2 (6 bases). CDR3 size: 16 residues. Germline values: CDR1 LNHDA, CDR2 SQIVND (reference sequence). V lost 7 bases, J lost 2 bases, and 18 bases lay in between. This chain's CDR3 is CASTDSGSRPYNEQFF. The CDR3 coding sequence is TGTGCCAGTACCGATAGCGGAAGTCGTCCCTACAATGAGCAGTTCTTC.

This rearrangement joins TRBV11-2 to TRBJ1-5; TRBD1 aligns across 12 bases. CDR3 size: 18 residues. CDR1 and CDR2 from the germline V gene are SGHAT and FQNNGV. The V gene end was trimmed by 1 base and the J gene end by 4 bases; junction bases not matched to a gene: 8. The CDR3 loop is CASSLGGTGGAGNQPQHF. In nucleotides, the CDR3 is TGTGCCAGCAGCTTAGGTGGGACAGGGGGCGCGGGTAATCAGCCCCAGCATTTT.

This rearrangement joins TRBV28 to TRBJ1-3, with D perhaps matching TRBD1 (5 bases). This CDR3 contains 14 residues. V gave up 3 bases and J gave up 4 bases, with 10 bases separating them. In germline, CDR1 is MDHEN, CDR2 SYDVKM. The CDR3 is CASSFRAGGNTIYF. The CDR3 bases are TGTGCCAGCAGTTTCAGGGCGGGGGGAAACACCATATATTTT. Drawing the rest from reference TRBV28 and TRBJ1-3, the complete variable domain is DVKVTQSSRYLVKRTGEKVFLECVQDMDHENMFWYRQDPGLGLRLIYFSYDVKMKEKGDIPEGYSVSREKKERFSLILESASTNQTSMYLCASSFRAGGNTIYFGEGSWLTVV.

This chain uses TRBV2 with TRBJ1-6, with D perhaps TRBD1 (6 bases). Germline V gene data show CDR1 as SNHLY and CDR2 as FYNNEI. The CDR3 consists of 16 residues. Between the trimmed V and J ends, which lost 2 bases and 10 bases, there was a span of 18 bases. The CDR3 sequence is CASSELSAGARSPLHF. The CDR3, as DNA: TGTGCCAGCAGTGAACTCTCTGCAGGGGCGAGGTCACCCCTCCACTTT.

In this sample, this clone turned up once. This chain joins TRBV19 and TRBJ1-3; 9 nucleotides line up with TRBD1. CDR1 and CDR2 (germline): LNHDA, SQIVND (reference sequence). The trim removed 7 bases at V and 1 base at J, leaving 5 bases unmatched. The CDR3 is made up of 15 amino acids. The CDR3: CASKDRGKSGNTIYF. In DNA form, the CDR3 reads TGTGCCAGTAAGGACAGGGGAAAATCTGGAAACACCATATATTTT.

V and J are TRBV4-1 and TRBJ2-5; D remains unclear. There are 14 residues in the CDR3. Germline-derived CDR1 and CDR2 are MGHRA and YSYEKL. Trimming took off 2 bases at V and 2 bases at J, with 9 bases between the two ends. The CDR3 reads CASSQKTTQETQYF. In nucleotides, the CDR3 is TGCGCCAGCAGCCAAAAGACAACTCAAGAGACCCAGTACTTC.

This chain connects TRBV7-2 to TRBJ2-3, with TRBD1 matching 7 bases. The CDR3 spans 11 residues. With V trimmed by 8 bases and J by 13 bases, 9 bases remained unmatched. Germline V gene data show CDR1 as SGHTA and CDR2 as FQGNSA. The CDR3 loop is CASARQGPEYF. CDR3 in DNA: TGTGCCAGCGCCAGACAGGGCCCGGAGTATTTT.

The rearrangement links TRBV9 to TRBJ2-3; D uncertain. This CDR3 has 16 residues. Germline V gene data show CDR1 as SGDLS and CDR2 as YYNGEE. Trimming removed 0 bases from V and 0 bases from J, with 11 bases in between. The CDR3 region has the DNA TGTGCCAGCAGCGTAGGCGTGAAAACTAGCACAGATACGCAGTATTTT. Translating gives CASSVGVKTSTDTQYF.

The chain has TRBV24-1 and TRBJ1-2, with 8 bases identical to TRBD1. CDR1 and CDR2 (germline): KGHDR, SFDVKD. V lost 4 bases and J lost 8; bases outside the gene matches: 8. CDR3 size: 14 residues. For the CDR3, the DNA is TGTGCCACCAGTGAGCCCGGACAGGGAGGCGGCTACACCTTC. Its translation is CATSEPGQGGGYTF.

This clone is a singleton in its sample. This chain connects TRBV19 to TRBJ1-6; 7 positions match TRBD1. J was trimmed by 9 bases and V by 8 bases; bases with no gene match: 7. The CDR3 is 13 amino acids. The germline V gene has CDR1 LNHDA and CDR2 SQIVND (reference sequence). For the CDR3, the DNA is TGTGCCAGTGGGGGGACAGTGGTTTCACCCCTCCACTTT. Amino acids: CASGGTVVSPLHF.

This chain joins TRBV6-5 and TRBJ1-3; maybe TRBD1 (5 bases). This CDR3 spans 14 amino acids. The germline V gene encodes CDR1 MNHEY and CDR2 SVGAGI. Trimming stripped 8 bases from V and 2 bases from J, with 13 bases between. DNA for the CDR3: TGTGCCAGCGCCTGGGGCAGGACTGGAAACACCATATATTTT. Protein: CASAWGRTGNTIYF.

This sequence joins TRBV6-5 and TRBJ2-2, with 9 bases matching TRBD1. Germline lookup yields CDR1 MNHEY and CDR2 SVGAGI. V dropped 7 bases and J dropped 15; count of bases not matched to a gene: 9. The CDR3 is 12 residues long. DNA for the CDR3: TGTGCCAGCACACCGGGACAGGGCCCTTTGTTTTTT. Translation gives CASTPGQGPLFF.

This clone was observed a single time. The same CDR3 is also encoded by other DNA sequences in this sample. The chain joins TRBV30 to TRBJ1-2; the D is unclear. This CDR3 spans 11 amino acids. The germline V gene encodes CDR1 GTSNPN and CDR2 SVGIG (reference sequence). The V end lost 1 base, the J end lost 4 bases, and 4 bases lay between the germline ends. The CDR3 reads CAWSASYGYTF. CDR3 sequence (DNA): TGTGCCTGGAGTGCTAGCTATGGCTACACCTTC.

The rearrangement uses TRBV2 and TRBJ2-3; no reliable D call. Trimming took 5 bases from V and 2 from J, leaving 14 bases between them. Germline loops: CDR1 SNHLY, CDR2 FYNNEI. CDR3 length equals 15 residues. CDR3 DNA: TGTGCCAGCAGTAGTGGAGACGGATCCACAGATACGCAGTATTTT. Its translation is CASSSGDGSTDTQYF. Complete variable domain (other parts from reference TRBV2 and TRBJ2-3): EPEVTQTPSHQVTQMGQEVILRCVPISNHLYFYWYRQILGQKVEFLVSFYNNEISEKSEIFDDQFSVERPDGSNFTLKIRSTKLEDSAMYFCASSSGDGSTDTQYFGPGTRLTVL.

The chain uses TRBV5-1 and TRBJ2-3, with 7 bases identical to TRBD2. V gave up 4 bases and J gave up 6 bases; unmatched junction bases: 8. There are 14 residues in the CDR3. CDR1 SGHRS and CDR2 YFSETQ come from the germline V gene. The CDR3 DNA sequence: TGCGCCAGCAGCCCACGGGGGACTACCGATACGCAGTATTTT. Translation: CASSPRGTTDTQYF. Full variable domain (rest looked up from reference TRBV5-1 and TRBJ2-3): KAGVTQTPRYLIKTRGQQVTLSCSPISGHRSVSWYQQTPGQGLQFLFEYFSETQRNKGNFPGRFSGRQFSNSRSEMNVSTLELGDSALYLCASSPRGTTDTQYFGPGTRLTVL.

This clone showed up just a few times. The chain has TRBV4-1 and TRBJ2-7; weak D call: TRBD2 (6 bases). V was pared by 2 bases and J by 5 bases, with 13 bases between. The CDR3 length is 14 residues. CDR1 and CDR2 from the germline V gene are MGHRA and YSYEKL. The CDR3 region has the DNA TGCGCCAGCAGCCAAAGGGCGGGGCTTAACGAGCAGTACTTC. It yields the protein CASSQRAGLNEQYF.

The chain recombines TRBV28 with TRBJ1-1; D gene unclear. Trimming removed 7 bases from V and 2 bases from J, with 20 bases in between. Germline lookup yields CDR1 MDHEN and CDR2 SYDVKM. This CDR3 spans 16 amino acids. CDR3 in DNA: TGTGCCAGCACCTCAATCCTCGGGGAGGGAAACACTGAAGCTTTCTTT. This codes for CASTSILGEGNTEAFF. The full variable domain, completed using reference TRBV28 and TRBJ1-1, is DVKVTQSSRYLVKRTGEKVFLECVQDMDHENMFWYRQDPGLGLRLIYFSYDVKMKEKGDIPEGYSVSREKKERFSLILESASTNQTSMYLCASTSILGEGNTEAFFGQGTRLTVV.

The gene calls are TRBV28 and TRBJ1-3, with D possibly matching TRBD1 (5 bases). V was pared by 4 bases and J by 0 bases, with 13 bases between. The germline V gene encodes CDR1 MDHEN and CDR2 SYDVKM. The CDR3 extends over 16 amino acids. This CDR3 is CASSSTVSASGNTIYF. CDR3 coding DNA: TGTGCCAGCAGTTCGACAGTCAGCGCCTCTGGAAACACCATATATTTT. Full variable domain (outside the CDR3, taken from reference TRBV28 and TRBJ1-3): DVKVTQSSRYLVKRTGEKVFLECVQDMDHENMFWYRQDPGLGLRLIYFSYDVKMKEKGDIPEGYSVSREKKERFSLILESASTNQTSMYLCASSSTVSASGNTIYFGEGSWLTVV.

V gene TRBV3-1 (or the pseudogene TRBV3-2) combines with J gene TRBJ1-2; D is perhaps TRBD1 (5 bases). This CDR3 region has 15 residues. Germline assignment: CDR1 LGHDT and CDR2 YNNKEL (reference sequence). V gave up 0 bases and J gave up 8 bases, with 16 bases separating them. CDR3 sequence (DNA): TGTGCCAGCAGCCAAGATCAGGGAGGGACGGTCGGCTACACCTTC. This codes for CASSQDQGGTVGYTF.

The chain couples TRBV10-2 to TRBJ2-7; possibly TRBD1 for D (5 bases). CDR1 WSHSY and CDR2 SAAADI come from the germline V gene. CDR3 size: 12 residues. The V and J ends lost 6 bases and 6 bases respectively, with 12 bases between them. DNA of the CDR3: TGCGCCAGCAGACAGGCCGGCAGCGAGCAGTACTTC. It translates to CASRQAGSEQYF.